The 12 T cell receptor beta chains in this list originate from one sample, sequenced in a study of tissue T cells after allogeneic stem cell transplantation. The method was immunoSEQ multiplex PCR; TCRdb's version includes in-frame clones alone and lacks a portion of them. This table holds some 3,500 clones, about 47% found once. Time point here: mouse harvest day 14 after allogeneic transplant. Each mouse received 10^7 T-cell-depleted marrow cells plus 10^6 splenic CD5+ T cells by tail vein. The specimen sequenced was gut tissue. These TCRs come from a female BALB/c mouse given C57BL/6 T cells with graft-versus-host disease after an allogeneic hematopoietic cell transplant.

For this clone: Gene names are mouse gene names. The CDR3 is cut off 1 residue early in the read; its end comes from the germline J gene. J is TRBJ1-3 and V is TRBV26, with D possibly TRBD1 on 5 matching bases. The CDR3 loop spans 11 amino acids. Looked up from germline, CDR1 is KGHPV and CDR2 is FQNQEV (reference sequence). The V gene lost 2 bases and the J gene lost 9 bases, with 5 bases spanning the gap. The chain's CDR3 is CASSLQGTLYF. The DNA read from the CDR3 is TGTGCCAGCAGTCTGCAGGGTACGCTCTAT.

Comment on this clone: Gene names follow the mouse nomenclature. The read falls 1 residue short of the CDR3 end, and the missing part is taken from the germline J gene. This chain uses TRBV16 with TRBJ2-5; tentative D call: TRBD2 (5 bases). The CDR3 sequence is 15 residues long. Germline CDR1 is SGHSA and CDR2 is FRNQAP. Trimming removed 5 bases from V and 0 bases from J, with 12 bases in between. The covered CDR3 bases are TGTGCAAGCAGCCCGATGGGGTTTAACCAAGACACCCAGTAC. Amino acid sequence: CASSPMGFNQDTQY. From start to end, the CDR3 is CASSPMGFNQDTQYF.

The sample holds a few counts of this clone. All gene names here are mouse names. The read terminates 1 residue ahead of where the CDR3 ends, so the germline J gene completes it. The chain combines TRBV13-3 with TRBJ1-1; unclear D gene. This CDR3 spans 12 amino acids. Between the trimmed V and J ends, which lost 2 bases and 0 bases, there was a span of 2 bases. Germline values: CDR1 NNHDY, CDR2 SYVADS. The CDR3 spells CASSETNTEVFF. The DNA read from the CDR3 is TGTGCCAGCAGTGAAACAAACACAGAAGTCTTC.

This clone has more than one count but fewer than ten. The gene names here belong to mouse. The CDR3 protein is CASSLGDRYEQYF. The sequenced part of the CDR3 DNA is TGTGCCAGCAGTTTAGGGGACAGATATGAACAGTAC. The gene calls are TRBV14 and TRBJ2-7; 7 positions agree with TRBD1. The CDR3 end is not reached by the read, which stops 1 residue before it; the germline J gene fills it in. The germline gives CDR1 SGHDT, CDR2 FRDEAV. The CDR3 length is 13 residues. The J segment lost 4 bases and the V segment lost 2 bases, leaving 3 bases of the junction unmatched.

Turning to this clone: Here the gene names and germline are mouse. The sequenced fragment ends 1 residue before the CDR3 boundary, so the rest is inferred from the germline J gene. The chain uses TRBV13-3 and TRBJ2-2, with 10 bases identical to TRBD1. Germline assignment: CDR1 NNHDY and CDR2 SYVADS. This CDR3 has 15 residues. The ends lost 6 bases at V and 3 bases at J; junction bases unmatched: 5. CDR3 DNA, as far as it was read: TGTGCCAGCACCCCGGGACAGGGGCACACCGGGCAGCTCTAC. It translates to CASTPGQGHTGQLY. The whole CDR3 sequence is CASTPGQGHTGQLYF. The variable domain in full, with the rest retrieved from reference TRBV13-3 and TRBJ2-2, is EAAVTQSPRSKVAVTGGKVTLSCHQTNNHDYMYWYRQDTGHGLRLIHYSYVADSTEKGDIPDGYKASRPSQENFSLILELASLSQTAVYFCASTPGQGHTGQLYFGEGSKLTVL.

As regards this clone: Germline and genes: mouse. Read sequence stops 1 residue before the CDR3 end, and the germline J gene provides the missing end. This chain connects TRBV26 to TRBJ2-1; 11 bases align to TRBD2. CDR1 is KGHPV, CDR2 FQNQEV, per germline (reference sequence). This CDR3 region has 15 residues. V shed 5 bases, J shed 3 bases, and the junction held 3 bases outside the gene matches. The CDR3 is CASSIDWGGYAEQFF. Partial CDR3 DNA: TGTGCCAGCAGTATCGACTGGGGGGGCTATGCTGAGCAGTTC.

On this clone: The gene names here belong to mouse. Read data end 1 residue before the CDR3 end; the end is taken from the germline J gene. The chain combines TRBV16 with TRBJ2-7; TRBD2 agrees at 9 bases. Looked up from germline, CDR1 is SGHSA and CDR2 is FRNQAP. The J segment lost 4 bases and the V segment lost 4 bases, leaving 2 bases of the junction unmatched. This CDR3 comprises 13 residues. The DNA read from the CDR3 is TGTGCAAGCAGCTCGACTGGGGGATATGAACAGTAC. Translated, it gives CASSSTGGYEQY. The whole CDR3 reads CASSSTGGYEQYF.

This clone was detected a few times. Gene names and germline refer to mouse. The CDR3 is cut off 1 residue early in the read; its end comes from the germline J gene. This chain links TRBV3 with TRBJ2-2; TRBD1 aligns across 11 bases. V shed 5 bases, J shed 4 bases, and the junction held 3 bases outside the gene matches. Germline loops: CDR1 SNHLY, CDR2 FYNGKV (reference sequence). This CDR3 has 15 amino acids. The CDR3 DNA, read in part, is TGTGCCAGCAGCGGGACAGGGGGACCCACCGGGCAGCTCTAC. Its translation is CASSGTGGPTGQLY. The complete CDR3 protein is CASSGTGGPTGQLYF. The complete variable domain, with remaining parts taken from reference TRBV3 and TRBJ2-2, reads GPKVLQIPSHQIIDMGQMVTLNCDPVSNHLYFYWYKQILGQQMEFLVNFYNGKVMEKSKLFKDQFSVERPDGSYFTLKIQPTALEDSAVYFCASSGTGGPTGQLYFGEGSKLTVL.

As for this clone: Mouse gene names and germline throughout. The read terminates 1 residue before the CDR3 end, so the remaining end is supplied by the germline J gene. The rearrangement links TRBV3 to TRBJ2-5; 10 positions agree with TRBD1. The V and J ends lost 5 bases and 7 bases, in that order; junction bases with no gene match: 3. Germline-derived CDR1 and CDR2 are SNHLY and FYNGKV (reference sequence). CDR3 length: 13 residues. Incomplete CDR3 DNA: TGTGCCAGCAGCCGACAGGGGGCGAACACCCAGTAC. Amino acids: CASSRQGANTQY. The entire CDR3 is CASSRQGANTQYF.

In the case of this clone: Mouse gene names and germline throughout. The read terminates 1 residue ahead of where the CDR3 ends, so the germline J gene completes it. The rearrangement uses TRBV16 and TRBJ1-1, with D perhaps TRBD1 (6 bases). CDR1 and CDR2 (germline): SGHSA, FRNQAP. The CDR3 covers 14 residues. The V end lost 5 bases, the J end lost 0 bases, and 10 bases lay between the germline ends. The DNA read from the CDR3 is TGTGCAAGCAGCCCGGGACAAGCAAACACAGAAGTCTTC. This codes for CASSPGQANTEVF. The whole CDR3 sequence reads CASSPGQANTEVFF.

Points on this clone: Mouse gene names and germline throughout. Read sequence stops 1 residue before the CDR3 end, and the germline J gene provides the missing end. The V call is TRBV12-1, the J call TRBJ1-2; 7 positions agree with TRBD1. The V segment lost 4 bases and the J segment 0 bases; nucleotides outside the gene matches: 10. The length of the CDR3 is 16 residues. Germline V lookup: CDR1 SGHSN, CDR2 HYEKVE. CDR3 region: CASSPPQGTANSDYTF. Partial CDR3 DNA: TGTGCCAGCTCCCCCCCCCAGGGGACAGCAAACTCCGACTACACC.

With respect to this clone: The germline and genes are mouse ones. Sequencing ends 1 residue short of the CDR3 end; the germline J gene provides the rest. The chain has TRBV26 and TRBJ1-3; D is possibly TRBD1 (6 bases). Germline values: CDR1 KGHPV, CDR2 FQNQEV (reference sequence). The CDR3 is 15 amino acids. V lost 6 bases, J lost 0 bases, and 12 bases lay in between. CDR3 DNA (partial): TGTGCCAGCAGCCCGGGACAAATTTCTGGAAATACGCTCTAT. It codes for CASSPGQISGNTLY. The full CDR3 is CASSPGQISGNTLYF.